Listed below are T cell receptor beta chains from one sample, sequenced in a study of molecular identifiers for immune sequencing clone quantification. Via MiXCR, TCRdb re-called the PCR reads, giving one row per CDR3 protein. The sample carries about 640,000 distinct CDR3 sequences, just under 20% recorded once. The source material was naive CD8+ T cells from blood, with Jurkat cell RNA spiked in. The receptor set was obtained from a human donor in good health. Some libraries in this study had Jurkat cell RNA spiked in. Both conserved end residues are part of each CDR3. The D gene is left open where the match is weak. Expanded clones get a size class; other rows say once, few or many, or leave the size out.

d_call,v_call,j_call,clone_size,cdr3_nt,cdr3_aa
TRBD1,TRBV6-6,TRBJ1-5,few,TGTGCCAGCAGCTTAGAGATCGGACAGGGTTTTCAGCCCCAGCATTTT,CASSLEIGQGFQPQHF
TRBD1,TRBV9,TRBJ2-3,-,TGTGCCAGCAGCGGAGAGGGGGCCCGTACTCCCCGCACAGATACGCAGTATTTT,CASSGEGARTPRTDTQYF
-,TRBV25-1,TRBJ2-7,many,TGTGCCAGCAGCCACTCGGGAACCTCCTACGAGCAGTACTTC,CASSHSGTSYEQYF
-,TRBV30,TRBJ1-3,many,TGTGCCTGGAGTGTTGGGAGCTCTGGAAACACCATATATTTT,CAWSVGSSGNTIYF
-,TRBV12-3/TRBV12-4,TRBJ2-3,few,TGTGCCAGCAGTTTAGGTTACGGGGCCACAGATACGCAGTATTTT,CASSLGYGATDTQYF
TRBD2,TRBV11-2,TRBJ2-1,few,TGTGCCAGCAGTTCCCCTAGCGGGGGGGCCTTTGAGCAGTTCTTC,CASSSPSGGAFEQFF
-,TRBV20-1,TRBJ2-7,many,TGCAGTGCTAGGCCATCTGTGGTTGCCTACGAGCAGTACTTC,CSARPSVVAYEQYF
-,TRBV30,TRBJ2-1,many,TGTGCCTGGAGCTCTCGGGGCCACCCCTACAATGAGCAGTTCTTC,CAWSSRGHPYNEQFF
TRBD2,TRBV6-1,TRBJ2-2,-,TGTGCCATCAAACTAGCGGGAGTAGGGGGGGGGGAGCTGTTTTTT,CAIKLAGVGGGELFF
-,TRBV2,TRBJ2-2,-,TGTGCCAGCAGTGATCGGACCAACACCGGGGAGCTGTTTTTT,CASSDRTNTGELFF
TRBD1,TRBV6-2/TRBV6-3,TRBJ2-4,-,TGTGCCAGCCACCCCGGACAGGGGATAAACATTCAGTACTTC,CASHPGQGINIQYF
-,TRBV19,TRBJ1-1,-,TGTGCCAGTAGTATATCGACAGGCACTGAAGCTTTCTTT,CASSISTGTEAFF
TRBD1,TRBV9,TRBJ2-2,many,TGTGCCAGCAGCGACGGGGACAGGGTAGGGGCGAACACCGGGGAGCTGTTTTTT,CASSDGDRVGANTGELFF
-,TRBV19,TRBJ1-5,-,TGTGCCAGTAGTATTGGGGGCGGGATCAATCAGCCCCAGCATTTT,CASSIGGGINQPQHF
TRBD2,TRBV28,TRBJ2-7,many,TGTGCCAGCAGTAAACTAGCGTCCTACGAGCAGTACTTC,CASSKLASYEQYF
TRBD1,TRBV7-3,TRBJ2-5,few,TGTGCCAGCAGTCAAACCGGGACAGAAGAGACCCAGTACTTC,CASSQTGTEETQYF
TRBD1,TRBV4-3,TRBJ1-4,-,TGCGCCAGCAGCCAAGATAAGGGACAGCATAATGAAAAACTGTTTTTT,CASSQDKGQHNEKLFF
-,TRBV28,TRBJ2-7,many,TGTGCCAGCAGTAAACTAGGCGGAATTGGGGACGAGCAGTACTTC,CASSKLGGIGDEQYF
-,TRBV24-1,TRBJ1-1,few,TGTGCCACCAGTGACCTGCGACAGGCCGTCATGAACACTGAAGCTTTCTTT,CATSDLRQAVMNTEAFF
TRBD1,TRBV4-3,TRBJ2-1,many,TGCGCCAGCAGCCAAGATACAGGGGGTTGGCAGTTCTTC,CASSQDTGGWQFF
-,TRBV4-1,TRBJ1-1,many,TGCGCCAGCAGCCAAGGGGGGGCGCGGGTATTTGAAGCTTTCTTT,CASSQGGARVFEAFF
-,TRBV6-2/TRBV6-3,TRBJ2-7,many,TGTGCCAGCAGAAACGGGGTCAGGGAGAGGTACGAGCAGTACTTC,CASRNGVRERYEQYF
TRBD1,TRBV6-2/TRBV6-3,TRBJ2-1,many,TGTGCCAGCAGTTACCGAGACAGGGACTACAATGAGCAGTTCTTC,CASSYRDRDYNEQFF
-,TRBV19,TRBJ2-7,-,TGTGCCAGTAGTCCCGGACTCCAAGAGCAGTACTTC,CASSPGLQEQYF
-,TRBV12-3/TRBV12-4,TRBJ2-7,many,TGTGCCAGCAGCTTCCAGGGGGAGCAGTACTTC,CASSFQGEQYF
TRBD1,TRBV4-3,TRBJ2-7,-,TGCGCCAGCAGCCTGGGGGCCGGACAGGGCTCCTACGAGCAGTACTTC,CASSLGAGQGSYEQYF
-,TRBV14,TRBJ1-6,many,TGTGCCAGCAGCCAAGATTATGGGAATTCACCCCTCCACTTT,CASSQDYGNSPLHF
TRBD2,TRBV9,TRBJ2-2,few,TGTGCCAGCAGCGTAGGGTCTAGCGGGAGCAAGGAGGAGCTGTTTTTT,CASSVGSSGSKEELFF
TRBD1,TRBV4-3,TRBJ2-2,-,TGCGCCAGCAGCCAAGACGAGATCAGGGGGCCGTACACCGGGGAGCTGTTTTTT,CASSQDEIRGPYTGELFF
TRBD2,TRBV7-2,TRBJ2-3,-,TGTGCCAGCACCCCGGGGAGAGCGGGGGGACCCACAGATACGCAGTATTTT,CASTPGRAGGPTDTQYF
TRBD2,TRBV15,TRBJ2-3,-,TGTGCCACCAGCAGAGCGGGACTAGCGGGAGATACGCAGTATTTT,CATSRAGLAGDTQYF
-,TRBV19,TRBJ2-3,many,TGTGCCAGTATAGGACAGAACACAGATACGCAGTATTTT,CASIGQNTDTQYF
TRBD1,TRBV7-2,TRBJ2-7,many,TGTGCCAGCAGCCCACGACAGGGGTGGTACGAGCAGTACTTC,CASSPRQGWYEQYF
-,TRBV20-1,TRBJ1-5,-,TGCAGTGCTATGGGAGTTTATAGCAATCAGCCCCAGCATTTT,CSAMGVYSNQPQHF
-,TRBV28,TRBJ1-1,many,TGTGCCAGCAGTTTATCCCAGGGGTCTAAAGCTTTCTTT,CASSLSQGSKAFF
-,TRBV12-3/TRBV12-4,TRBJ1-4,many,TGTGCCAGCAGTTTGCAGGGACTGGAAGAAAAACTGTTTTTT,CASSLQGLEEKLFF
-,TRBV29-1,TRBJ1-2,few,TGCAGCGACCAGGACAGCTATGGCTACACCTTC,CSDQDSYGYTF
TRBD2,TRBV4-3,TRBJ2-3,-,TGCGCCAGCAGCCCCCGGGAGGGCACAGATACGCAGTATTTT,CASSPREGTDTQYF
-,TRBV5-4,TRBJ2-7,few,TGTGCCAGCAGCGACCCGGGCTCAGGCGACTACGAGCAGTACTTC,CASSDPGSGDYEQYF
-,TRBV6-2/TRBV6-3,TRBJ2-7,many,TGTGCCAGCTGGGATTTTGAGGAGCAGTACTTC,CASWDFEEQYF
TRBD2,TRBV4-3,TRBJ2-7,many,TGCGCCAGCAGCCAAGGGGAGGGGCGCTACGAGCAGTACTTC,CASSQGEGRYEQYF
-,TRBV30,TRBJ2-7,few,TGTGCCTGGAGTATGGGGCACAAGTCCTACGAGCAGTACTTC,CAWSMGHKSYEQYF
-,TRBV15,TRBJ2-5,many,TGTGCCACCAGCCAGACCGTGTACCAAGAGACCCAGTACTTC,CATSQTVYQETQYF
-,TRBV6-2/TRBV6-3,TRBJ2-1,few,TGTGCCAGCAGTTCCACAACGAGCGGGCCCTACAATGAGCAGTTCTTC,CASSSTTSGPYNEQFF
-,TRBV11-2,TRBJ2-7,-,TGTGCCAGCAGCTTCCGACGCCTGGGCGAGCAGTACTTC,CASSFRRLGEQYF
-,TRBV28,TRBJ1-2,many,TGTGCCAGCGTTGGCAGGGCACCCTATGGCTACACCTTC,CASVGRAPYGYTF
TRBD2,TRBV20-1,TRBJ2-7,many,TGCAGTGCCACTGGGCGGGGGGGCACCGCCTCCTACGAGCAGTACTTC,CSATGRGGTASYEQYF
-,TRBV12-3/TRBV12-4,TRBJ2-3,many,TGTGCCAGCGTAGAGGACCGCCTGGGTACGCAGTATTTT,CASVEDRLGTQYF
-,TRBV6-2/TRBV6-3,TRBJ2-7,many,TGTGCCAGCAGTTACGGGCAGACCTACGAGCAGTACTTC,CASSYGQTYEQYF
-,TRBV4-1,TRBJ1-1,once,TGCGCCAGCACAGCAGGGTTAGGTGTTAACACTGAAGCTTTCTTT,CASTAGLGVNTEAFF
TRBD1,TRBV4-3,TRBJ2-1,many,TGCGCCAGCAGCCAAGCCATCCGCGCCGGGACAGGGGTATTGCTGGAGCAGTTCTTC,CASSQAIRAGTGVLLEQFF
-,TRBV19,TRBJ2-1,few,TGTGCCAGTAGTATCTGGGACACTGACAATGAGCAGTTCTTC,CASSIWDTDNEQFF
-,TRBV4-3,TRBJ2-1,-,TGCGCCAGCAGCCGAAGTGTGCAGGGGGGCAATGAGCAGTTCTTC,CASSRSVQGGNEQFF
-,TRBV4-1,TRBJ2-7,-,TGCGCCAGCAGCCAAGATCCCGGGAGTTTAACCTACGAGCAGTACTTC,CASSQDPGSLTYEQYF
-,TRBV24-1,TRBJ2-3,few,TGTGCCACCAGTGATTTGGGAGATACGCAGTATTTT,CATSDLGDTQYF
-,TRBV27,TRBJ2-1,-,TGTGCCAGCAGCCACGGAAGCCCCTGCAATGAGCAGTTCTTC,CASSHGSPCNEQFF
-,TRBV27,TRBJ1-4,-,TGTGCCAGCAGTTTATCGAATTTGGAAAAACTGATTTTT,CASSLSNLEKLIF
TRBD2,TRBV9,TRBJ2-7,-,TGTGCCAGCAGCCCAAGCGGGACTTCCCCCTCTGGAGAGCAGTACTTC,CASSPSGTSPSGEQYF
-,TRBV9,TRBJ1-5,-,TGTGCCAGCAGCGTAGGAGCCGAGGGACAGCCCCAGCATTTT,CASSVGAEGQPQHF
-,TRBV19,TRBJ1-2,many,TGTGCCAGTAATCAGGGGCGTCTCCTAGATGGCTACACCTTC,CASNQGRLLDGYTF